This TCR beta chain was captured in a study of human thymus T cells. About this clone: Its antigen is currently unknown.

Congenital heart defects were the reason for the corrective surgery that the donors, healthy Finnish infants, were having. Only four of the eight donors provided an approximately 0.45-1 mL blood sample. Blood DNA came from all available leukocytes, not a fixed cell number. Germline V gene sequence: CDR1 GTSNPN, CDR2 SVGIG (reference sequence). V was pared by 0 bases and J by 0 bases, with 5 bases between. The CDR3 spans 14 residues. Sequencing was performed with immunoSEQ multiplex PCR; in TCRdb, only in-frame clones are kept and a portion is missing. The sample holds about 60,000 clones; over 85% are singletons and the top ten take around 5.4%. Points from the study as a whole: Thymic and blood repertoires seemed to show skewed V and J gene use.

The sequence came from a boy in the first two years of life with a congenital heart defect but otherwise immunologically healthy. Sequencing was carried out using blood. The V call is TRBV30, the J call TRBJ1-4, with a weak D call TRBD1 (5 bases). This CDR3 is CAWSVGATNEKLFF. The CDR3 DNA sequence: TGTGCCTGGAGTGTGGGGGCAACTAATGAAAAACTGTTTTTT.